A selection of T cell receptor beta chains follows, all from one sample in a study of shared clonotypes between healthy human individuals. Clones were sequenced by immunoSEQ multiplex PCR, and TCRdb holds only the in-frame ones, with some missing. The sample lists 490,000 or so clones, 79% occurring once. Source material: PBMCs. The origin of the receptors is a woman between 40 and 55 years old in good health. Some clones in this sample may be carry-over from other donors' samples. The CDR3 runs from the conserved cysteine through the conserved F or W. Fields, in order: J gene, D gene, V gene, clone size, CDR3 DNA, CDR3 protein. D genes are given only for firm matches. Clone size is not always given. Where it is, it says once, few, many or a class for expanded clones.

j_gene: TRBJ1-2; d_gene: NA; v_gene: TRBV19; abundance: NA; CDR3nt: TGTGCCAGTAGTATCAAGGCAGGGGCTTATGGCTACACCTTC; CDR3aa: CASSIKAGAYGYTF
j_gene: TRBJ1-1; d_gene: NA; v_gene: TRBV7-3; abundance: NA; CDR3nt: TGTGCCAGCAGCTTAATAGGTTTTGGGGGCGCGAGCACTGAAGCTTTCTTT; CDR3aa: CASSLIGFGGASTEAFF
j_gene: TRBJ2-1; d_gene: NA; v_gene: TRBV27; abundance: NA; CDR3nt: TGTGCCAGCAGTTTTAGGAGCTCCTACAATGAGCAGTTCTTC; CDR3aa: CASSFRSSYNEQFF
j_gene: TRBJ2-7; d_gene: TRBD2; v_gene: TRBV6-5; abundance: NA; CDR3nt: TGTGCCAGCAGTCCCTATCGGGGGGTGGGTTACGAGCAGTACTTC; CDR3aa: CASSPYRGVGYEQYF
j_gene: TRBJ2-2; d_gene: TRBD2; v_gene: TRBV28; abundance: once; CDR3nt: TGTGCCAGCAGCTTCAGACTAGCTGCCACCGGGGAGCTGTTTTTT; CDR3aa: CASSFRLAATGELFF
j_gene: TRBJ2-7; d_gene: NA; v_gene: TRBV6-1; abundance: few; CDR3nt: TGTGCCAGCAGTGATATAAGGGGATTGTCCTACGAGCAGTACTTC; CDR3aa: CASSDIRGLSYEQYF
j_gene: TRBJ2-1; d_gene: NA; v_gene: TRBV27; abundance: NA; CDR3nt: TGTGCCAGCAGTTTATCCCAGTCCTGCAATGAGCAGTTCTTC; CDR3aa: CASSLSQSCNEQFF
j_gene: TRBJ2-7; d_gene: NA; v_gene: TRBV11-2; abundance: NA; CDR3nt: TGTGCCAGCAGCCCGCTAGCGCGAGTAAGCTCCTACGAGCAGTACTTC; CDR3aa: CASSPLARVSSYEQYF
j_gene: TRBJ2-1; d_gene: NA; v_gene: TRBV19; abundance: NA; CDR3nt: TGTGCCAGTAGTATAAGTCCCGGGGTAAAGGATGAGCAGTTCTTC; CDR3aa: CASSISPGVKDEQFF
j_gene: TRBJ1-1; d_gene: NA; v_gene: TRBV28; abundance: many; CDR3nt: TGTGCCAGCAGGGCCCAGGGATCCACTGAAGCTTTCTTT; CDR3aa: CASRAQGSTEAFF
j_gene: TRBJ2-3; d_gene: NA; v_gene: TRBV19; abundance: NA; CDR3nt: TGTGCCAGTAGGCCCTCCCGGGTCTACACAGATACGCAGTATTTT; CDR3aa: CASRPSRVYTDTQYF
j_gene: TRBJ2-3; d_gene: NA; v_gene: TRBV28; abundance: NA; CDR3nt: TGTGCCAGCAGTGTCATTGGGGGCACAGATACGCAGTATTTT; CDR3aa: CASSVIGGTDTQYF
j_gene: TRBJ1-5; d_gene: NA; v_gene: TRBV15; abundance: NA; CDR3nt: TGTGCCACCAGCAGATTTGGTCGTCAGCCCCAGCATTTT; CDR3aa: CATSRFGRQPQHF
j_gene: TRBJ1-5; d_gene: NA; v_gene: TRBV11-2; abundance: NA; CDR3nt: TGTGCCAGCAGCGAGGGGCAAGGTCAGCCCCAGCATTTT; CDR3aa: CASSEGQGQPQHF
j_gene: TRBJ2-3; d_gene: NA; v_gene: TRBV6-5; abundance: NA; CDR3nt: TGTGCCAGCAGTTACTCACCCTATACGCAGTATTTT; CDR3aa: CASSYSPYTQYF
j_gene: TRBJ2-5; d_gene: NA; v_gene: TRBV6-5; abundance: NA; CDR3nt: TGTGCCAGCAGTTACTCTGCGGGGTACCAAGAGACCCAGTACTTC; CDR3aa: CASSYSAGYQETQYF
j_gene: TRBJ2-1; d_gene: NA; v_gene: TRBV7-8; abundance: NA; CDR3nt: TGTGCCAGCAGCCCGGGGACTTCGCACAATGAGCAGTTCTTC; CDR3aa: CASSPGTSHNEQFF